This T cell receptor beta chain was recovered during a study of neurological immune-mediated disorders. Study-wide points: None of the CDR3 amino acid sequences found in expanded clones was shared across subjects. This suggests that the TCR-beta repertoires were private in all groups.

At least ten counts were recorded for this clonotype. Its antigen is not identified. Each CDR3 protein is one row after TCRdb ran MiXCR on the 5' RACE reads. Of approximately 86,000 distinct CDR3 sequences listed, about 2.5% were seen once; the top ten hold over 0.95%. The receptor's source is a woman under 40 with multiple sclerosis. The sequencing input was PBMCs.

The CDR3 DNA is TGTGCCAGCAGCTTAGTAGAGGGAGGGCCTAACACCGGGGAGCTGTTTTTT. Protein product: CASSLVEGGPNTGELFF. The chain has TRBV7-8 and TRBJ2-2; 7 nucleotides agree with TRBD2. CDR1 and CDR2 from the germline V gene are SGHVS and FQNEAQ. There are 17 residues in the CDR3. With V trimmed by 1 base and J by 2 bases, 7 bases remained unmatched. Together with reference TRBV7-8 and TRBJ2-2, the CDR3 gives the full variable domain: GAGVSQSPRYKVAKRGQDVALRCDPISGHVSLFWYQQALGQGPEFLTYFQNEAQLDKSGLPSDRFFAERPEGSVSTLKIQRTQQEDSAVYLCASSLVEGGPNTGELFFGEGSRLTVL.